Listed below are T cell receptor beta chains from one sample, sequenced in a study of radiation and T cells in renal cell carcinoma. Sequencing was performed with immunoSEQ multiplex PCR; in TCRdb, only in-frame clones are kept and a portion is missing. Of approximately 120,000 clones listed, around 81% are singletons. The specimen was blood, collected from a patient whose treatment included radiotherapy and nephrectomy. These receptors came from a man in his fifties or sixties with renal cell carcinoma. Both conserved end residues are part of each CDR3. D genes are given only for firm matches. Rows give clone size only sometimes, using once, few, many, or a class for an expanded clone.

J gene: TRBJ2-4
V gene: TRBV9
D gene: NA
CDR3 length: 17
clone size: NA
CDR3 DNA: TGTGCCAGCAGCGGACCCAGCTCCAGGCAAGCCAAAAACATTCAGTACTTC
CDR3 protein: CASSGPSSRQAKNIQYF

J gene: TRBJ2-4
V gene: TRBV29-1
D gene: TRBD1
CDR3 length: 12
clone size: NA
CDR3 DNA: TGCAGCGTGCTCGGGACAGCTTCTATTCAGTACTTC
CDR3 protein: CSVLGTASIQYF

J gene: TRBJ1-5
V gene: TRBV28
D gene: NA
CDR3 length: 13
clone size: NA
CDR3 DNA: TGTGCCAGCAGTTCCAGGCAAGCGGAGCCCCAGCATTTT
CDR3 protein: CASSSRQAEPQHF

J gene: TRBJ1-2
V gene: TRBV9
D gene: TRBD1
CDR3 length: 14
clone size: NA
CDR3 DNA: TGTGCCAGCAGCGCTCTCCTGGACAGGGTAGGCTACACCTTC
CDR3 protein: CASSALLDRVGYTF

J gene: TRBJ2-1
V gene: TRBV7-9
D gene: TRBD2
CDR3 length: 16
clone size: NA
CDR3 DNA: TGTGCCAGCAGCGGAACAATAGCGGGGCACTACAATGAGCAGTTCTTC
CDR3 protein: CASSGTIAGHYNEQFF

J gene: TRBJ2-2
V gene: TRBV7-2
D gene: TRBD1
CDR3 length: 16
clone size: NA
CDR3 DNA: TGTGCCAGCAGCCCGCGGCGGACAGGGGGAGCCGGGGAGCTGTTTTTT
CDR3 protein: CASSPRRTGGAGELFF

J gene: TRBJ1-1
V gene: TRBV5-1
D gene: NA
CDR3 length: 14
clone size: few
CDR3 DNA: TGCGCCAGCAGCTTGGGCGTACCGAACACTGAAGCTTTCTTT
CDR3 protein: CASSLGVPNTEAFF

J gene: TRBJ2-1
V gene: TRBV5-1
D gene: TRBD2
CDR3 length: 16
clone size: NA
CDR3 DNA: TGCGCCAGCAGCTTGGAACTAGCGGGGCATCACGGCGAGCAGTTCTTC
CDR3 protein: CASSLELAGHHGEQFF

J gene: TRBJ1-4
V gene: TRBV9
D gene: TRBD1
CDR3 length: 14
clone size: NA
CDR3 DNA: TGTGCCAGCAGCGCGCAGGGGGGGAATGAAAAACTGTTTTTT
CDR3 protein: CASSAQGGNEKLFF

J gene: TRBJ1-3
V gene: TRBV30
D gene: NA
CDR3 length: 14
clone size: few
CDR3 DNA: TGTGCCTGGATCGGGGGGCTCTCTGGAAACACCATATATTTT
CDR3 protein: CAWIGGLSGNTIYF

J gene: TRBJ1-5
V gene: TRBV4-1
D gene: TRBD1
CDR3 length: 15
clone size: few
CDR3 DNA: TGCGCCAGCAGCCCCACCCGGACAGGGAATCAGCCCCAGCATTTT
CDR3 protein: CASSPTRTGNQPQHF

J gene: TRBJ1-3
V gene: TRBV9
D gene: NA
CDR3 length: 15
clone size: NA
CDR3 DNA: TGTGCCAGCAGCGTAGCTATGGGCAGTGGAAACACCATATATTTT
CDR3 protein: CASSVAMGSGNTIYF

J gene: TRBJ2-7
V gene: TRBV5-1
D gene: TRBD1
CDR3 length: 14
clone size: NA
CDR3 DNA: TGCGCCAGCAGCCCAGCCCGGACAGGGCCCGAGCAGTACTTC
CDR3 protein: CASSPARTGPEQYF

J gene: TRBJ1-2
V gene: TRBV7-9
D gene: TRBD1
CDR3 length: 15
clone size: NA
CDR3 DNA: TGTGCCAGCAGCCCAGGGGGCGCGGGGGATCGCGGCTACACCTTC
CDR3 protein: CASSPGGAGDRGYTF

J gene: TRBJ1-5
V gene: TRBV10-3
D gene: TRBD1
CDR3 length: 14
clone size: once
CDR3 DNA: TGTGCCATTGCGACAGGGCCTAGCAATCAGCCCCAGCATTTT
CDR3 protein: CAIATGPSNQPQHF

J gene: TRBJ2-5
V gene: TRBV5-1
D gene: TRBD2
CDR3 length: 15
clone size: NA
CDR3 DNA: TGCGCCAGCAGCTGGACTAGCGGGGGGCAAGAGACCCAGTACTTC
CDR3 protein: CASSWTSGGQETQYF

J gene: TRBJ2-1
V gene: TRBV5-1
D gene: NA
CDR3 length: 16
clone size: NA
CDR3 DNA: TGCGCCAGCAGCCCTAGGGGTCATTTAACCTACAATGAGCAGTTCTTC
CDR3 protein: CASSPRGHLTYNEQFF

J gene: TRBJ2-1
V gene: TRBV7-2
D gene: TRBD2
CDR3 length: 14
clone size: NA
CDR3 DNA: TGTGCCAGCAGCTTAAGCGGGACTCCCAATGAGCAGTTCTTC
CDR3 protein: CASSLSGTPNEQFF

J gene: TRBJ1-4
V gene: TRBV30
D gene: NA
CDR3 length: 15
clone size: few
CDR3 DNA: TGTGCCTGGAGTGTACTCCGGCAGTCTAATGAAAAACTGTTTTTT
CDR3 protein: CAWSVLRQSNEKLFF

J gene: TRBJ1-1
V gene: TRBV7-2
D gene: TRBD1
CDR3 length: 16
clone size: NA
CDR3 DNA: TGTGCCAGCAGCACCATGGGGACAGGGTTTATCACTGAAGCTTTCTTT
CDR3 protein: CASSTMGTGFITEAFF

J gene: TRBJ1-1
V gene: TRBV9
D gene: NA
CDR3 length: 16
clone size: NA
CDR3 DNA: TGTGCCAGCAGCGTAGTGACCCAACTGGGGTACACTGAAGCTTTCTTT
CDR3 protein: CASSVVTQLGYTEAFF

J gene: TRBJ2-7
V gene: TRBV10-3
D gene: TRBD2
CDR3 length: 14
clone size: NA
CDR3 DNA: TGTGCCATCTCTCCCCGGGGGGGGAACTACGAGCAGTACTTC
CDR3 protein: CAISPRGGNYEQYF

J gene: TRBJ2-7
V gene: TRBV6-5
D gene: NA
CDR3 length: 13
clone size: NA
CDR3 DNA: TGTGCCAGCAGTTACAAGGGGAACTACGAGCAGTACTTC
CDR3 protein: CASSYKGNYEQYF

J gene: TRBJ1-4
V gene: TRBV9
D gene: NA
CDR3 length: 15
clone size: NA
CDR3 DNA: TGTGCCAGCAGTACTGATTGGGGAACTAATGAAAAACTGTTTTTT
CDR3 protein: CASSTDWGTNEKLFF

J gene: TRBJ2-1
V gene: TRBV10-1
D gene: TRBD2
CDR3 length: 15
clone size: NA
CDR3 DNA: TGCGCCAGCAGTGATCTAGCGGGAGTCGGCAATGAGCAGTTCTTC
CDR3 protein: CASSDLAGVGNEQFF

J gene: TRBJ2-3
V gene: TRBV5-1
D gene: NA
CDR3 length: 14
clone size: NA
CDR3 DNA: TGCGCCAGCAGTCCGGGGGTAGGGGCAGATACGCAGTATTTT
CDR3 protein: CASSPGVGADTQYF

J gene: TRBJ2-7
V gene: TRBV6-6
D gene: TRBD2
CDR3 length: 15
clone size: NA
CDR3 DNA: TGTGCCAGCAGGCAGGGACTAGCGTCCTCCTACGAGCAGTACTTC
CDR3 protein: CASRQGLASSYEQYF

J gene: TRBJ2-1
V gene: TRBV20-1
D gene: NA
CDR3 length: 10
clone size: few
CDR3 DNA: TGCAGTGCTAGAAGATCAGAGCAGTTCTTC
CDR3 protein: CSARRSEQFF

J gene: TRBJ1-2
V gene: TRBV27
D gene: NA
CDR3 length: 14
clone size: NA
CDR3 DNA: TGTGCCAGCACCCAAAGGCAGGGTGACTATGGCTACACCTTC
CDR3 protein: CASTQRQGDYGYTF

J gene: TRBJ2-1
V gene: TRBV28
D gene: TRBD2
CDR3 length: 20
clone size: NA
CDR3 DNA: TGTGCCAGCAGTTTGGCCGGGACTAGCGGGAGGTGGGGCTACTACAATGAGCAGTTCTTC
CDR3 protein: CASSLAGTSGRWGYYNEQFF

J gene: TRBJ2-1
V gene: TRBV9
D gene: TRBD2
CDR3 length: 20
clone size: NA
CDR3 DNA: TGTGCCAGCAGCGTAGCTACTGGCGGACTAGCGCGTTCACTTAGCAATGAGCAGTTCTTC
CDR3 protein: CASSVATGGLARSLSNEQFF

J gene: TRBJ2-5
V gene: TRBV5-1
D gene: TRBD2
CDR3 length: 14
clone size: few
CDR3 DNA: TGCGCCAGCAGCATAGCGGGGGGACAAGAGACCCAGTACTTC
CDR3 protein: CASSIAGGQETQYF

J gene: TRBJ2-3
V gene: TRBV10-1
D gene: NA
CDR3 length: 12
clone size: NA
CDR3 DNA: TGCGCCAGCAGTGAAAGCACAGATACGCAGTATTTT
CDR3 protein: CASSESTDTQYF

J gene: TRBJ1-4
V gene: TRBV19
D gene: NA
CDR3 length: 14
clone size: NA
CDR3 DNA: TGTGCCAGTAGTATACAAGGGACGCTTGAAAAACTGTTTTTT
CDR3 protein: CASSIQGTLEKLFF

J gene: TRBJ1-3
V gene: TRBV4-1
D gene: NA
CDR3 length: 15
clone size: NA
CDR3 DNA: TGCGCCAGCAGCCGTAGGCAGGACTCTGGAAACACCATATATTTT
CDR3 protein: CASSRRQDSGNTIYF

J gene: TRBJ1-2
V gene: TRBV7-3
D gene: NA
CDR3 length: 13
clone size: NA
CDR3 DNA: TGTGCCAGCAGCTTACGGCAGTCGTTGGGCTACACCTTC
CDR3 protein: CASSLRQSLGYTF

J gene: TRBJ1-4
V gene: TRBV4-2
D gene: NA
CDR3 length: 17
clone size: NA
CDR3 DNA: TGTGCCAGCAGCCAAGACGGGGTGACTGGGACTGATGAAAAACTGTTTTTT
CDR3 protein: CASSQDGVTGTDEKLFF

J gene: TRBJ1-1
V gene: TRBV14
D gene: NA
CDR3 length: 14
clone size: NA
CDR3 DNA: TGTGCCAGCAGCCAAGTAGGGTGGAACACTGAAGCTTTCTTT
CDR3 protein: CASSQVGWNTEAFF

J gene: TRBJ2-1
V gene: TRBV19
D gene: NA
CDR3 length: 15
clone size: NA
CDR3 DNA: TGTGCCAGTAGTATGGGGCCGAGCTCCTACAATGAGCAGTTCTTC
CDR3 protein: CASSMGPSSYNEQFF

J gene: TRBJ2-7
V gene: TRBV9
D gene: TRBD1
CDR3 length: 17
clone size: NA
CDR3 DNA: TGTGCCAGCAGCGCTAGCCCACTTCCGGGACAGGGATACGAGCAGTACTTC
CDR3 protein: CASSASPLPGQGYEQYF

J gene: TRBJ1-2
V gene: TRBV5-1
D gene: NA
CDR3 length: 14
clone size: NA
CDR3 DNA: TGCGCCAGCAGCCCTCGGACTCGTTCCTATGGCTACACCTTC
CDR3 protein: CASSPRTRSYGYTF

J gene: TRBJ2-1
V gene: TRBV18
D gene: TRBD1
CDR3 length: 17
clone size: NA
CDR3 DNA: TGTGCCAGCTCACCACGTTCAGGACAGGGGCCCAACAATGAGCAGTTCTTC
CDR3 protein: CASSPRSGQGPNNEQFF

J gene: TRBJ2-3
V gene: TRBV5-1
D gene: TRBD1
CDR3 length: 14
clone size: NA
CDR3 DNA: TGCGCCAGCAGCTACCAGGGGGCTGAAGATACGCAGTATTTT
CDR3 protein: CASSYQGAEDTQYF

J gene: TRBJ2-5
V gene: TRBV25-1
D gene: TRBD2
CDR3 length: 15
clone size: NA
CDR3 DNA: TGTGCCAGCAGTGAAGGCTGGGGGGGTATAGAGACCCAGTACTTC
CDR3 protein: CASSEGWGGIETQYF

J gene: TRBJ2-1
V gene: TRBV9
D gene: TRBD2
CDR3 length: 15
clone size: few
CDR3 DNA: TGTGCCAGCAGCTCGGGACTAGCGGGGAACAATGAGCAGTTCTTC
CDR3 protein: CASSSGLAGNNEQFF

J gene: TRBJ2-7
V gene: TRBV5-6
D gene: NA
CDR3 length: 15
clone size: NA
CDR3 DNA: TGTGCCAGCAGCTCCCGCAGGGTTGCCCCCTACGAGCAGTACTTC
CDR3 protein: CASSSRRVAPYEQYF

J gene: TRBJ1-2
V gene: TRBV27
D gene: NA
CDR3 length: 12
clone size: NA
CDR3 DNA: TGTGCCAGCAGTTTCTCTGGCTATGGCTACACCTTC
CDR3 protein: CASSFSGYGYTF

J gene: TRBJ2-1
V gene: TRBV4-2
D gene: NA
CDR3 length: 12
clone size: NA
CDR3 DNA: TGTGCCAGCAGCCAAGTCAGTGGATTCCAGTTCTTC
CDR3 protein: CASSQVSGFQFF

J gene: TRBJ2-3
V gene: TRBV7-8
D gene: TRBD1
CDR3 length: 16
clone size: NA
CDR3 DNA: TGTGCCAGCAGCTCCACCGGGACAGGGAATACAGATACGCAGTATTTT
CDR3 protein: CASSSTGTGNTDTQYF

J gene: TRBJ1-1
V gene: TRBV6-5
D gene: NA
CDR3 length: 13
clone size: NA
CDR3 DNA: TGTGCCAGCAGTTATACAACCGGGACGGAACTCTTCTTT
CDR3 protein: CASSYTTGTELFF

J gene: TRBJ1-1
V gene: TRBV7-2
D gene: TRBD1
CDR3 length: 15
clone size: NA
CDR3 DNA: TGTGCCAGCAGCTTATCTTACAGGGGGCAGGCTGAAGCTTTCTTT
CDR3 protein: CASSLSYRGQAEAFF

J gene: TRBJ2-3
V gene: TRBV7-2
D gene: TRBD2
CDR3 length: 16
clone size: few
CDR3 DNA: TGTGCCAGCAGCGCCAGACTAGCGGGGGGTCCAGATACGCAGTATTTT
CDR3 protein: CASSARLAGGPDTQYF

J gene: TRBJ2-1
V gene: TRBV28
D gene: NA
CDR3 length: 14
clone size: NA
CDR3 DNA: TGTGCCAGCAGTACTCGGGGCCCAGATATTATTCCGTTCTTC
CDR3 protein: CASSTRGPDIIPFF

J gene: TRBJ2-7
V gene: TRBV9
D gene: NA
CDR3 length: 15
clone size: once
CDR3 DNA: TGTGCCAGCAGCCCAGAGGGCGGGCGGGGCTTCGAGCAGTACTTC
CDR3 protein: CASSPEGGRGFEQYF

J gene: TRBJ2-7
V gene: TRBV6-1
D gene: NA
CDR3 length: 12
clone size: NA
CDR3 DNA: TGTGCCAGCAGTACGACAGGCTACGAGCAGTACTTC
CDR3 protein: CASSTTGYEQYF

J gene: TRBJ2-2
V gene: TRBV4-1
D gene: TRBD1
CDR3 length: 16
clone size: once
CDR3 DNA: TGCGCCAGCAGCTACCGACAGGGGTTCGACACCGGGGAGCTGTTTTTT
CDR3 protein: CASSYRQGFDTGELFF

J gene: TRBJ2-3
V gene: TRBV21-1
D gene: NA
CDR3 length: 15
clone size: NA
CDR3 DNA: TGTGCCAGCAGCAAAACCGGGACAGACACAGATACGCAGTATTTT
CDR3 protein: CASSKTGTDTDTQYF

J gene: TRBJ2-6
V gene: TRBV19
D gene: TRBD1
CDR3 length: 14
clone size: once
CDR3 DNA: TGTGCCAGTTCCGGGACAGCTGGGGCCAACGTCCTGACTTTC
CDR3 protein: CASSGTAGANVLTF

J gene: TRBJ2-3
V gene: TRBV6-1
D gene: NA
CDR3 length: 14
clone size: NA
CDR3 DNA: TGTGCCAGCAGTGGATTATCCGGGGCAGATACGCAGTATTTT
CDR3 protein: CASSGLSGADTQYF